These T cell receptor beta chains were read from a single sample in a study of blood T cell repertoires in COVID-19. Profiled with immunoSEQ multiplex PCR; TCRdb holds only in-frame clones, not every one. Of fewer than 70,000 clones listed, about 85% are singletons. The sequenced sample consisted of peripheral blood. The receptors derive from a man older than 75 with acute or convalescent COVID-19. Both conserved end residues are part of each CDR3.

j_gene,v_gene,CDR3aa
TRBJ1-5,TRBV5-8,CASSRAGTANGSNQPQHF
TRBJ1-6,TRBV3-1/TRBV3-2,CASSLGTGVNSPLHF
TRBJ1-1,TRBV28,CASSVEFEAFF
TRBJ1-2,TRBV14,CASSPGYGYTF
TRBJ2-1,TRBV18,CASSPKRTDNEQFF
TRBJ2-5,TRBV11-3,CASSPRSSGKETQYF
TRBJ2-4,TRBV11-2,CASSPREYTKNIQYF
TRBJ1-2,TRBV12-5,CASGPPGQGVSVGYTF
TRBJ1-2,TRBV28,CASSLANRGTMRGYTF
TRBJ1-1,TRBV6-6,CASFETGGSWTEAFF
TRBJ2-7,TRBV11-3,CASSSAGGLVYEQYF
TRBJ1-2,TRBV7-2,CASSLGGQYGYTF
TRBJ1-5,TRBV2,CASSEEGGNQPQHF
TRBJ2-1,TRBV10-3,CAISEGRLAGGRDEQFF
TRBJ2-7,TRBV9,CASSVQGLPYEQYF